Below, 11 T cell receptor beta chains from the same sample are listed, as sequenced in a study of Ad26.COV2.S vaccination and SARS-CoV-2 variants. Treatment reported: about 20 received Ad26.COV2.S at low or high dose, single or two shots; 5 received placebo; per-sample allocation not given. Sample collection was performed on day 63 after the first vaccine or placebo injection. The method was immunoSEQ multiplex PCR; TCRdb's version includes in-frame clones alone and lacks a portion of them. Of 350,000 to 500,000 clones listed, 90% are singletons. Here the sequenced sample was peripheral blood, taken in a trial of Ad26.COV2.S vaccine versus placebo. Source of these receptors: a person between 18 and 59 years old who received the Ad26.COV2.S COVID-19 vaccine or a placebo.

V gene TRBV7-9 combines with J gene TRBJ2-1; weak D call: TRBD2 (6 bases). CDR3 length equals 16 residues. Trimming stripped 2 bases from V and 1 base from J, with 12 bases between. Germline-derived CDR1 and CDR2 are SEHNR and FQNEAQ (reference sequence). The CDR3 DNA reads TGTGCCAGCAGCTTACCGACTAGTGGGTCCTACAATGAGCAGTTCTTC. Its protein product is CASSLPTSGSYNEQFF.

The chain carries TRBV25-1 and TRBJ2-3, with 9 bases aligning to TRBD2. Germline CDR1 and CDR2: MGHDK and SYGVNS. Trimming at V came to 0 bases and at J to 5 bases, leaving 6 bases not matched to a gene. There are 16 residues in the CDR3. CDR3 DNA: TGTGCCAGCAGTGAATATGGCGGGAGGGCCCGAGATACGCAGTATTTT. Translating it yields CASSEYGGRARDTQYF.

This clone was detected many times. The chain combines TRBV6-5 with TRBJ2-1; D remains unclear. The CDR3 runs to 16 residues. The V and J ends lost 4 bases and 1 base respectively, with 14 bases between them. Germline V gene lookup returns CDR1 MNHEY and CDR2 SVGAGI. The CDR3 bases are TGTGCCAGCAGTTCCCTCCGGACGCAATCCTACAATGAGCAGTTCTTC. This sequence encodes CASSSLRTQSYNEQFF.

The chain combines TRBV18 with TRBJ2-7; D may be TRBD2 (5 bases). V shed 4 bases and J shed 0 bases, with 13 bases lying between them. Germline V gives CDR1 KGHSH, CDR2 LQKENI. The CDR3 loop spans 15 amino acids. The CDR3 region has the DNA TGTGCCAGCTCACAGGACTCCAGAGGCTCCTACGAGCAGTACTTC. It yields the protein CASSQDSRGSYEQYF.

The chain links TRBV7-2 to TRBJ2-7; a weak D match, TRBD1 (6 bases). Germline CDR1 SGHTA, CDR2 FQGNSA. The CDR3 is 14 amino acids. V lost 5 bases to trimming and J lost 3 bases, with 14 bases between them. The CDR3 region is CASSAQGAFYEQYF. CDR3 sequence (DNA): TGTGCCAGCAGCGCACAGGGTGCCTTCTACGAGCAGTACTTC. Using reference TRBV7-2 and TRBJ2-7 for the parts outside the CDR3, the full variable domain is GAGVSQSPSNKVTEKGKDVELRCDPISGHTALYWYRQSLGQGLEFLIYFQGNSAPDKSGLPSDRFSAERTGGSVSTLTIQRTQQEDSAVYLCASSAQGAFYEQYFGPGTRLTVT.

The rearrangement joins TRBV5-4 to TRBJ2-3; D is uncertain. Trimming removed 4 bases at V and 0 bases at J, with 15 bases between. Germline CDR1 and CDR2: SGHNT and YYREEE (reference sequence). The CDR3 covers 16 residues. The CDR3 sequence: CASSAASLSSTDTQYF. In DNA form, the CDR3 reads TGTGCCAGCAGCGCCGCCTCGCTTTCAAGCACAGATACGCAGTATTTT.

The chain uses TRBV11-2 and TRBJ2-1; D possibly corresponds to TRBD1 (5 bases). CDR1 is SGHAT and CDR2 is FQNNGV in the germline V gene. CDR3 length equals 15 residues. The germline V and J ends were trimmed by 1 base and 9 bases, with 16 bases remaining between them. The CDR3: CASSLVQGVPVEQFF. The DNA of the CDR3 is TGTGCCAGCAGCTTAGTTCAGGGCGTCCCCGTTGAGCAGTTCTTC.

V is TRBV28 and J is TRBJ2-7; D is tentatively TRBD1 or TRBD2 (6 bases each). This CDR3 region has 14 residues. Germline V gives CDR1 MDHEN, CDR2 SYDVKM. Trimming stripped 7 bases from V and 6 bases from J, with 19 bases between. The CDR3 is CASTGGGGGFEQYF. DNA for the CDR3: TGTGCCAGCACCGGCGGAGGGGGAGGTTTCGAGCAGTACTTC.

The chain recombines TRBV3-1 (or the pseudogene TRBV3-2) with TRBJ2-2; 14 positions agree with TRBD2. Trimming took 1 base from V and 2 from J; bases not matched to a gene: 15. This CDR3 contains 22 residues. Germline V gives CDR1 LGHDT, CDR2 YNNKEL (reference sequence). The CDR3: CASSQGVGPGLAGETNTGELFF. The CDR3 DNA follows: TGTGCCAGCAGCCAAGGAGTCGGACCGGGACTAGCGGGAGAAACAAACACCGGGGAGCTGTTTTTT.

This clone turned up a few times. The chain carries TRBV14 and TRBJ1-6; the D is unclear. Germline lookup yields CDR1 SGHDN and CDR2 FVKESK. The CDR3 runs 13 residues. V was shortened by 4 bases and J by 7 bases, with 8 bases between the two germline ends. In DNA, the CDR3 is TGTGCCAGCAGCCCAGACATAAATTCACCCCTCCACTTT. Translated: CASSPDINSPLHF.

The chain combines TRBV28 with TRBJ2-1; 10 bases fit TRBD2. Germline V gene data show CDR1 as MDHEN and CDR2 as SYDVKM. CDR3 length: 14 residues. The V gene end was trimmed by 7 bases and the J gene end by 9 bases; junction bases not matched to a gene: 9. For the CDR3, the DNA is TGTGCCAGCATCAGCGGGAGGGCCGCTATTGAGCAGTTCTTC. Protein product: CASISGRAAIEQFF.